This T cell receptor (beta chain) is drawn from a study of cytomegalovirus exposure and HLA in healthy donors. It was with 60 Vbeta and 13 Jbeta primers that the PCR ran. Libraries were prepared by immunoSEQ multiplex PCR; TCRdb keeps only in-frame clonotypes and omits some of them. The sample lists some 170,000 clones; approximately 80% were seen once. This CDR3 has 13 residues. The V end was cut by 4 bases, the J end by 2 bases, with 8 bases between. The germline V gene encodes CDR1 SGHAT and CDR2 FQNNGV. This clone was observed once. Its antigen is as yet unknown. Whole-study results and caveats: A later analysis revealed that TCR association rates differed between HLA loci, peaking at DRB1 and bottoming out at HLA-C.

The receptor was derived from a female donor in good health and CMV-seronegative. V usage is TRBV11-2 and J usage is TRBJ1-2; D possibly corresponds to TRBD1 (6 bases). Material: PBMCs. CDR3 loop: CASSSGVNYGYTF. CDR3 DNA sequence: TGTGCCAGCAGCTCAGGGGTCAACTATGGCTACACCTTC.